The clone carrying this T cell receptor beta chain was seen just once. Antigen specificity is unknown. The same CDR3 also results from other DNA sequences found in this sample. This was the immunoSEQ version 4 assay in survey mode. Profiled with immunoSEQ multiplex PCR; TCRdb holds only in-frame clones, not every one. The repertoire consists of some 20,000 clones, with 65% occurring once and the leading ten covering approximately 8.4%. The data derive from a study of persistence of HIV-infected CD4 T cells. About the research overall: Median time on suppressive ART was around eight years. Study results and limitations: TCR oligoclonality correlated with proviral oligoclonality in the same sorted populations. TCRbeta richness was lower in CMV- and Gag-responding cells than in anti-CD3/anti-CD28-responding cells.

Cells were stimulated with CMV-infected fibroblast lysates at approximately 10 ug/mL. Sorting selected CD4+ T cells upregulating both CD40 ligand and CD69. CD8-depleted PBMCs were stimulated more than 15 hours with anti-CD28/CD49d costimulation, CD40-blocking antibody and enfuvirtide. The germline V gene has CDR1 SGHKS and CDR2 YYEKEE (reference sequence). Trimming pared 4 bases from V and 3 bases from J, leaving 13 bases between. This CDR3 is built from 14 residues. J is TRBJ1-1 and V is TRBV5-5, with D tentatively TRBD1 (5 bases). The material was CD4+ T cells sorted from PBMCs after approximately 19-hour stimulation, obtained from a patient who received antiretroviral therapy. The TCR was taken from an adult woman with HIV who was CMV-seropositive. The chain's CDR3 is CASSPLGGDTEAFF. In nucleotides, the CDR3 is TGTGCCAGCAGCCCGCTCGGGGGAGACACTGAAGCTTTCTTT. The whole variable domain, filled in from reference TRBV5-5 and TRBJ1-1, reads DAGVTQSPTHLIKTRGQQVTLRCSPISGHKSVSWYQQVLGQGPQFIFQYYEKEERGRGNFPDRFSARQFPNYSSELNVNALLLGDSALYLCASSPLGGDTEAFFGQGTRLTVV.